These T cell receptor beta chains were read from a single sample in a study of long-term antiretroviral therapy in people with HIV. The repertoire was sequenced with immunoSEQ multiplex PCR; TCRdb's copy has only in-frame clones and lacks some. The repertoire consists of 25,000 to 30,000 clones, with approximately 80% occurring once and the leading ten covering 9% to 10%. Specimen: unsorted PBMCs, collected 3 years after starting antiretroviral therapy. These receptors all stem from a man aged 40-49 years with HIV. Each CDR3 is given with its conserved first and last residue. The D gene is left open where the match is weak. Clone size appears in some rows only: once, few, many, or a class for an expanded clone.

CDR3aa: CSVVGGTLGYTF
CDR3nt: TGCAGCGTTGTTGGAGGGACCCTAGGCTACACCTTC
v_gene: TRBV29-1
d_gene: .
j_gene: TRBJ1-2
abundance: .

CDR3aa: CASSGGGFYEQYF
CDR3nt: TGTGCCAGCAGCGGGGGTGGATTTTACGAGCAGTACTTC
v_gene: TRBV9
d_gene: .
j_gene: TRBJ2-7
abundance: .

CDR3aa: CASSLALGVGNEKLFF
CDR3nt: TGTGCCAGCAGCTTAGCGCTGGGGGTTGGTAATGAAAAACTGTTTTTT
v_gene: TRBV7-9
d_gene: .
j_gene: TRBJ1-4
abundance: .

CDR3aa: CASSQGQNYGYTF
CDR3nt: TGCGCCAGCAGCCAAGGACAGAACTATGGCTACACCTTC
v_gene: TRBV4-1
d_gene: .
j_gene: TRBJ1-2
abundance: .

CDR3aa: CATSRVAYGSDTQYF
CDR3nt: TGTGCCACCAGCAGAGTCGCTTACGGTAGCGATACGCAGTATTTT
v_gene: TRBV15
d_gene: .
j_gene: TRBJ2-3
abundance: .

CDR3aa: CASMSAIRTAPNQPQHF
CDR3nt: TGTGCCAGTATGTCTGCGATTAGGACAGCCCCTAATCAGCCCCAGCATTTT
v_gene: TRBV19
d_gene: .
j_gene: TRBJ1-5
abundance: .

CDR3aa: CASSEAGGRADTQYF
CDR3nt: TGTGCCAGCAGTGAGGCTGGGGGCAGGGCAGATACGCAGTATTTT
v_gene: TRBV25-1
d_gene: .
j_gene: TRBJ2-3
abundance: once

CDR3aa: CASRVAGALNTGELFF
CDR3nt: TGTGCCAGTAGGGTAGCGGGGGCCCTGAACACCGGGGAGCTGTTTTTT
v_gene: TRBV19
d_gene: TRBD2
j_gene: TRBJ2-2
abundance: .

CDR3aa: CASSSIHSEEETQYF
CDR3nt: TGTGCCAGCAGCTCAATCCATAGCGAGGAGGAGACCCAGTACTTC
v_gene: TRBV5-6
d_gene: .
j_gene: TRBJ2-5
abundance: .

CDR3aa: CASSVASGGLGELFF
CDR3nt: TGTGCCAGCAGTGTGGCCAGCGGGGGCCTCGGGGAGCTGTTTTTT
v_gene: TRBV2
d_gene: TRBD2
j_gene: TRBJ2-2
abundance: .

CDR3aa: CASRTGSSGRAGELFF
CDR3nt: TGTGCCAGCAGAACGGGGTCATCCGGACGGGCCGGGGAGCTGTTTTTT
v_gene: TRBV11-2
d_gene: .
j_gene: TRBJ2-2
abundance: .

CDR3aa: CASSSGGRLGTGELFF
CDR3nt: TGTGCCAGCAGTTCTGGGGGGAGGCTCGGCACCGGGGAGCTGTTTTTT
v_gene: TRBV28
d_gene: .
j_gene: TRBJ2-2
abundance: .

CDR3aa: CASSATSGRSYEQYF
CDR3nt: TGTGCCAGCAGCGCGACTAGCGGGCGCTCCTACGAGCAGTACTTC
v_gene: TRBV5-6
d_gene: TRBD2
j_gene: TRBJ2-7
abundance: .

CDR3aa: CASSFRDSGSEQFF
CDR3nt: TGTGCCAGCAGCTTTAGGGACAGTGGGTCGGAGCAGTTCTTC
v_gene: TRBV7-3
d_gene: TRBD1
j_gene: TRBJ2-1
abundance: .

CDR3aa: CASSYVDSNTEAFF
CDR3nt: TGTGCCAGCAGTTACGTCGATTCGAACACTGAAGCTTTCTTT
v_gene: TRBV6-5
d_gene: .
j_gene: TRBJ1-1
abundance: .